The 7 T cell receptor beta chains below were found in one sample sequenced in a study of blood T cell repertoires in COVID-19. Using immunoSEQ multiplex PCR, the repertoire was profiled, and TCRdb retains in-frame clones only, with some absent. The table shows 300,000 to 350,000 clones, with 70% to 90% occurring only once. Sequenced input: PBMCs or T cells enriched from blood (not recorded which). Receptor source: a man aged 25-45 years who had recovered from COVID-19.

V gene TRBV27 combines with J gene TRBJ1-2; D uncertain. V was pared by 4 bases and J by 1 base, with 13 bases between. The CDR3 length is 15 residues. Germline values: CDR1 MNHEY, CDR2 SMNVEV (reference sequence). For the CDR3, the DNA is TGTGCCAGCAGTTCCCGTCAGAGACTTAACTATGGCTACACCTTC. It specifies CASSSRQRLNYGYTF.

Worth noting for this clone: Other DNA variants within this sample encode the same CDR3. This chain uses TRBV12-3 or TRBV12-4 with TRBJ1-2; D unclear. The CDR3 spans 13 residues. The V and J ends lost 2 bases and 2 bases respectively, with 6 bases between them. CDR3 protein: CASSLQANYGYTF. CDR3 in DNA: TGTGCCAGCAGTTTACAGGCGAACTATGGCTACACCTTC.

This clone is a singleton in its sample. J is TRBJ2-2 and V is TRBV19; 8 nucleotides match TRBD1. The J segment lost 6 bases and the V segment lost 6 bases, leaving 6 bases of the junction unmatched. Per the germline V gene, CDR1 is LNHDA and CDR2 is SQIVND (reference sequence). The CDR3 has 14 amino acids. DNA for the CDR3: TGTGCCAGTAGCACGGACAGGGTTCCCGGGGAGCTGTTTTTT. As protein: CASSTDRVPGELFF.

The chain carries TRBV2 and TRBJ1-1, with TRBD1 matching 10 bases. The germline CDR1 and CDR2 sequences are SNHLY and FYNNEI. The CDR3 loop spans 15 amino acids. V trimming: 6 bases; J trimming: 1 base; junction bases outside the gene matches: 5. The CDR3 bases are TGTGCCAGCAGAGGGGGGGACAGGGGGAACACTGAAGCTTTCTTT. Protein product: CASRGGDRGNTEAFF.

The chain joins TRBV7-2 to TRBJ2-3; 8 bases map to TRBD2. Germline V CDR1 and CDR2: SGHTA, FQGNSA. CDR3 length: 14 residues. With 6 bases clipped from V and 3 bases from J, the junction kept 5 bases outside the gene matches. The CDR3 DNA follows: TGTGCCAGCAGTTTAAGACTAGCGACAGATACGCAGTATTTT. Its translation is CASSLRLATDTQYF.

The table lists this clone with a few counts. This chain links TRBV18 with TRBJ1-1, with D possibly TRBD1 on 5 matching bases. The V end was cut by 5 bases, the J end by 3 bases, with 19 bases between. Per the germline V gene, CDR1 is KGHSH and CDR2 is LQKENI. This CDR3 is built from 16 residues. The CDR3 sequence: CASSAYWGGKDTEAFF. The CDR3 DNA follows: TGTGCCAGCTCAGCCTATTGGGGGGGGAAGGACACTGAAGCTTTCTTT.

The rearrangement uses TRBV2 and TRBJ2-7, with 10 nucleotides matching TRBD1. V trimming: 7 bases; J trimming: 5 bases; junction bases outside the gene matches: 11. The CDR3 extends over 15 amino acids. Germline CDR1 and CDR2: SNHLY and FYNNEI. CDR3: CASTRTGGRKDEQYF. The CDR3 nucleotides are TGTGCCAGCACAAGGACAGGGGGTAGGAAGGACGAGCAGTACTTC.